This is a list of T cell receptor beta chains from one sample in a study of response to subunit inactivated influenza vaccine. Each CDR3 protein is one row after TCRdb ran MiXCR on the RT-PCR reads. The table records approximately 250,000 distinct CDR3 sequences, 12% of them present only once. Source: non-naive T cells sorted from PBMCs, taken 14 to 15 days before vaccination. The receptors here all came from a man between 45 and 60 years old who received an inactivated influenza vaccine. CDR3s include the opening cysteine and the closing phenylalanine or tryptophan. D genes are given only for firm matches. The size entry is marked missing in some rows and otherwise reads once, few, many or a size class.

d_call: .
v_call: TRBV20-1
clone_size: few
j_call: TRBJ2-1
cdr3_nt: TGCAGTGCTTTCAGGTTTAGGGGCAATGAGCAGTTCTTC
cdr3_aa: CSAFRFRGNEQFF

d_call: TRBD2
v_call: TRBV7-2
clone_size: many
j_call: TRBJ2-1
cdr3_nt: TGTGCCAGCACCGTACCGGGACTAGCTTACAATGAGCAGTTCTTC
cdr3_aa: CASTVPGLAYNEQFF

d_call: .
v_call: TRBV15
clone_size: few
j_call: TRBJ1-2
cdr3_nt: TGTGCCACCAGCAGAGGGGGGGGCTTTGGCTACACCTTC
cdr3_aa: CATSRGGGFGYTF

d_call: .
v_call: TRBV5-1
clone_size: few
j_call: TRBJ2-2
cdr3_nt: TGCGCCAGCAGCCCCCGGCCCATAGCGGTGAACACCGGGGAGCTGTTTTTT
cdr3_aa: CASSPRPIAVNTGELFF

d_call: TRBD1
v_call: TRBV11-2
clone_size: .
j_call: TRBJ2-2
cdr3_nt: TGTGCCAGCAGCCGCGGGGGACAGGGCACCGGGGAGCTGTTTTTT
cdr3_aa: CASSRGGQGTGELFF

d_call: .
v_call: TRBV6-6
clone_size: few
j_call: TRBJ2-2
cdr3_nt: TGTGCCAGCAGTTACGCGGGAACCGGGGAGCTGTTTTTT
cdr3_aa: CASSYAGTGELFF

d_call: .
v_call: TRBV10-3
clone_size: few
j_call: TRBJ1-1
cdr3_nt: TGTGCCATCGGCGGCCAGACCACTGAAGCTTTCTTT
cdr3_aa: CAIGGQTTEAFF

d_call: .
v_call: TRBV28
clone_size: few
j_call: TRBJ1-2
cdr3_nt: TGTGCCAGCAGCGAAGGGACGGAACGATATGGCTACACCTTC
cdr3_aa: CASSEGTERYGYTF

d_call: .
v_call: TRBV7-2
clone_size: few
j_call: TRBJ1-1
cdr3_nt: TGTGCCAGCAGCTTACCAGGGGAGGCTGAAGCTTTCTTT
cdr3_aa: CASSLPGEAEAFF

d_call: .
v_call: TRBV7-9
clone_size: few
j_call: TRBJ1-1
cdr3_nt: TGTGCCAGCAGCTCGACAGACCACACTGAAGCTTTCTTT
cdr3_aa: CASSSTDHTEAFF